This T cell receptor beta chain was sequenced during a study of T cell repertoires in cytomegalovirus infection. Whole-study context: Recently identified HLA-C-restricted CMV epitopes were among the peptides used. Through public TCR beta signatures, both CMV infection and matching HLA type were indicated.

TCRdb reprocessed the reads via MiXCR and lists one record per CDR3 protein. The sample includes roughly 800,000 distinct CDR3 sequences, under 35% seen only once; the top ten take about 12%. The V gene lost 2 bases and the J gene lost 0 bases, with 11 bases spanning the gap. This CDR3 region has 16 residues. Germline V gives CDR1 LNHNV, CDR2 YYDKDF (reference sequence). Turning to this clonotype: As yet, its antigen is unknown.

Study conclusions and caveats: HLA-C-restricted, CMV-specific TCR beta clonotypes were dominant ex vivo. Totalled public TCR beta family frequency picked out people who carried CMV plus the relevant HLA.

This receptor was obtained from a human donor in good health (CMV status not recorded). Some clones in this sample may be carry-over from other donors' samples. The genes are TRBV15 and TRBJ2-1, with D maybe TRBD1 (5 bases). The sequenced sample was cultured CD8+ T cells from PBMCs, obtained from culture after CMV antigen stimulation. CDR3 protein: CATSRLTESSYNEQFF. The DNA of the CDR3 is TGTGCCACCAGCAGACTGACAGAAAGCTCCTACAATGAGCAGTTCTTC. Using reference TRBV15 and TRBJ2-1 for the parts outside the CDR3, the full variable domain is DAMVIQNPRYQVTQFGKPVTLSCSQTLNHNVMYWYQQKSSQAPKLLFHYYDKDFNNEADTPDNFQSRRPNTSFCFLDIRSPGLGDTAMYLCATSRLTESSYNEQFFGPGTRLTVL.